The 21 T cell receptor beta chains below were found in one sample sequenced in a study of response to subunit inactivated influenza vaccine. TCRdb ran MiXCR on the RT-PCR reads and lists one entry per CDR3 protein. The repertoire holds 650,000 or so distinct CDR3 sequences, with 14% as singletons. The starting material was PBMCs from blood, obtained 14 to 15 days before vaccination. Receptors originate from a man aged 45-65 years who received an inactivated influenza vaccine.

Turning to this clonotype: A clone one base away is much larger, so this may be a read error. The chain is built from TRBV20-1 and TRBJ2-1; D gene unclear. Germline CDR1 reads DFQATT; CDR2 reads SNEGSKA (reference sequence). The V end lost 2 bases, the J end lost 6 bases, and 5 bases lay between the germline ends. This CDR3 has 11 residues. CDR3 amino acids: CSARLSNEQFF. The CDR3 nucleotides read TGCAGTGCTAGACTTAGCAATGAGCAGTTCTTC.

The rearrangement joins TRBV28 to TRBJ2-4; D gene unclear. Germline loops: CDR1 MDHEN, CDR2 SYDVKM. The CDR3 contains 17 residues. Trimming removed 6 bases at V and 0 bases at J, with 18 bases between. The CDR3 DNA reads TGTGCCAGCAGACTTCATAGGGCGGATACAGCCAAAAACATTCAGTACTTC. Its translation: CASRLHRADTAKNIQYF.

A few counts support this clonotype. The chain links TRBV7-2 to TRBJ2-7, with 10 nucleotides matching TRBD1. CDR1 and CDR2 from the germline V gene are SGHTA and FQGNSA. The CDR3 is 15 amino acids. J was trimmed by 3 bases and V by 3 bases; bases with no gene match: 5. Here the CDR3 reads CASSFTGTGVYEQYF. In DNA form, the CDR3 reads TGTGCCAGCAGCTTTACCGGGACAGGGGTCTACGAGCAGTACTTC. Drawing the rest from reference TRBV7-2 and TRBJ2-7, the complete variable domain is GAGVSQSPSNKVTEKGKDVELRCDPISGHTALYWYRQSLGQGLEFLIYFQGNSAPDKSGLPSDRFSAERTGGSVSTLTIQRTQQEDSAVYLCASSFTGTGVYEQYFGPGTRLTVT.

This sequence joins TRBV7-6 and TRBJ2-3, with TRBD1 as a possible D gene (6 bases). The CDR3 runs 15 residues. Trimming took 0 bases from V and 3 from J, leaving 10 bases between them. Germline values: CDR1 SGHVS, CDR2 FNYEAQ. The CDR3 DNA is TGTGCCAGCAGCTTAGCGCCACAGGGAACAGATACGCAGTATTTT. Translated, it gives CASSLAPQGTDTQYF.

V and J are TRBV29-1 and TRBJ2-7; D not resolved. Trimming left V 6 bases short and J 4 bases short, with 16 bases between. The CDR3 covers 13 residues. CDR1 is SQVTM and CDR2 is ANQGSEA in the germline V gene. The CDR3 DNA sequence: TGCAGCGTCGCCCCCCTAACAGTTTACGAGCAGTACTTC. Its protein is CSVAPLTVYEQYF.

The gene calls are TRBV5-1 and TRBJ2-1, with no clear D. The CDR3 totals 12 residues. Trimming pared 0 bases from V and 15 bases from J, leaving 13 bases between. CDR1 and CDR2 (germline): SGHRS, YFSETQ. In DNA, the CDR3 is TGCGCCAGCAGCTTGGTCGACGAAATGTGGTTCTTC. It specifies CASSLVDEMWFF.

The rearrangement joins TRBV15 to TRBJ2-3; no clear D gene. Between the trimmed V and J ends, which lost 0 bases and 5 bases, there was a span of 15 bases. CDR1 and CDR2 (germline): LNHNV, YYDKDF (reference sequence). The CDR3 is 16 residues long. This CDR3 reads CATSRDPAGNKDTQYF. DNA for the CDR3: TGTGCCACCAGCAGAGATCCGGCAGGCAATAAAGATACGCAGTATTTT.

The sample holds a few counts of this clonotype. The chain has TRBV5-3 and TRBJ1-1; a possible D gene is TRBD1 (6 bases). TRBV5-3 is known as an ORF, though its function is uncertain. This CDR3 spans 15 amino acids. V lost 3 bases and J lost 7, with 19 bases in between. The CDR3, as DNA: TGTGCCAGAAGCTGGAGGCAGGGGACCAGGGGTGAAGCTTTCTTT. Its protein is CARSWRQGTRGEAFF.

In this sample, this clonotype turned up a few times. The CDR3 bases are TGTGCCAGCAGCCGAAATAACAGGGTTGGAGAGCAGTTCTTC. As protein: CASSRNNRVGEQFF. The rearrangement joins TRBV7-2 to TRBJ2-1, with a weak D call TRBD1 (6 bases). CDR1 and CDR2 (germline): SGHTA, FQGNSA. With 5 bases removed from V and 10 bases from J, the gap between germline ends came to 18 bases. The CDR3 spans 14 residues.

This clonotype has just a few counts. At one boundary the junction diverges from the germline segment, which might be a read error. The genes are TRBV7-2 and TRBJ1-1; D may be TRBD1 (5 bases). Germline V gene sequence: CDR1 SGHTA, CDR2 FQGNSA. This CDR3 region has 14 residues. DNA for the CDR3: TGTGCCAGCAGCTTAAAGGGGTTGAACGCTGAAGCTTTCTTT. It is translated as CASSLKGLNAEAFF.

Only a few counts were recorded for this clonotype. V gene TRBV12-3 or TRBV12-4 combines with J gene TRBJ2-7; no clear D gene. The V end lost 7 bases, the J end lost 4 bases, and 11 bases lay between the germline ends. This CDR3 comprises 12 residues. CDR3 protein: CASKGRSYEQYF. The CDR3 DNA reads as TGTGCCAGCAAGGGCCGATCGTACGAGCAGTACTTC.

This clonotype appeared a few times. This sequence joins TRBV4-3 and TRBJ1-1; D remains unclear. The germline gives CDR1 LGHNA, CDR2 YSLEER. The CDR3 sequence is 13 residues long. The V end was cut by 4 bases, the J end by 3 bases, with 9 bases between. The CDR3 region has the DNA TGCGCCAGCAGCCGCAGAGGATACACTGAAGCTTTCTTT. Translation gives CASSRRGYTEAFF.

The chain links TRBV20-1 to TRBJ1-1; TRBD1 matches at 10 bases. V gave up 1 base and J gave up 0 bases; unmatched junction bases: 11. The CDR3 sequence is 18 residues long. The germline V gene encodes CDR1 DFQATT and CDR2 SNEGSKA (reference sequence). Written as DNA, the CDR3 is TGCAGTGCTAGAGTACTCAGACAGGGGGCTTTTATGAACACTGAAGCTTTCTTT. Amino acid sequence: CSARVLRQGAFMNTEAFF.

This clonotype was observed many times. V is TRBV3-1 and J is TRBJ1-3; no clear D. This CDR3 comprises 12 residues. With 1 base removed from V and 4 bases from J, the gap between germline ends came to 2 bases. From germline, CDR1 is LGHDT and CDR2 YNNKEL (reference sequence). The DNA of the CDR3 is TGTGCCAGCAGCCAAGTCGGAAACACCATATATTTT. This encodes CASSQVGNTIYF.

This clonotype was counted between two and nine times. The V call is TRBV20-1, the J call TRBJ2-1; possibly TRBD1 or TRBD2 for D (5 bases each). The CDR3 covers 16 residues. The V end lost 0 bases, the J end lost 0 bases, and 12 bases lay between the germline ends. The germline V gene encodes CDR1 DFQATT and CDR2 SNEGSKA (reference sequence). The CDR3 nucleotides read TGCAGTGCTAGAGATAGAACGAGGGGCTCCTACAATGAGCAGTTCTTC. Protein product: CSARDRTRGSYNEQFF.

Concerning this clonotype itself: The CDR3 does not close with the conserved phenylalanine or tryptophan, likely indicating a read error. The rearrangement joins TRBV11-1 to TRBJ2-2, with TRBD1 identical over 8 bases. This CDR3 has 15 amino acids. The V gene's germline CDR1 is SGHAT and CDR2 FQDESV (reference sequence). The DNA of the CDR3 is TGTGCCAGCAGCTGGGACAGGCTGAACACCGAGGAGCTGTTTCTT. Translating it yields CASSWDRLNTEELFL.

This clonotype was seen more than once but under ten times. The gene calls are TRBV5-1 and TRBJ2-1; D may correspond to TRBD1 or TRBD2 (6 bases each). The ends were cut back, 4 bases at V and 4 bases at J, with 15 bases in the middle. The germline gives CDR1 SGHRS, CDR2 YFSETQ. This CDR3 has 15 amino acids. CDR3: CASSAAGGTYNEQFF. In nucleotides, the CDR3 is TGCGCCAGCAGCGCGGCTGGCGGGACATACAATGAGCAGTTCTTC.

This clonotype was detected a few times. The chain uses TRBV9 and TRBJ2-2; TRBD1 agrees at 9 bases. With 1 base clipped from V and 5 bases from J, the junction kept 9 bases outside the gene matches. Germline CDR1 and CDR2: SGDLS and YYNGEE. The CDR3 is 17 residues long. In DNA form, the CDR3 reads TGTGCCAGCAGCGTAAGAACGGGACAGGGTGGGACCGGGGAGCTGTTTTTT. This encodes CASSVRTGQGGTGELFF.

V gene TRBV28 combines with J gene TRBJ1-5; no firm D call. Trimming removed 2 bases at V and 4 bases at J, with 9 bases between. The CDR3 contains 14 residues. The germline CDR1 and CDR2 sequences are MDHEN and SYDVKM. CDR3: CASSLLQLNQPQHF. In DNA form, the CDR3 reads TGTGCCAGCAGTTTACTTCAATTGAATCAGCCCCAGCATTTT.

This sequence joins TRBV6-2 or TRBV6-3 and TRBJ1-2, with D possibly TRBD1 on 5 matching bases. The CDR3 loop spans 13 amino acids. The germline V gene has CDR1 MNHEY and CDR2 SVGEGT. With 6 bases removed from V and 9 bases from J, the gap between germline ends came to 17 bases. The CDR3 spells CASRPDPWGSYTF. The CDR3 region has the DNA TGTGCCAGCAGACCGGACCCCTGGGGGAGCTACACCTTC.

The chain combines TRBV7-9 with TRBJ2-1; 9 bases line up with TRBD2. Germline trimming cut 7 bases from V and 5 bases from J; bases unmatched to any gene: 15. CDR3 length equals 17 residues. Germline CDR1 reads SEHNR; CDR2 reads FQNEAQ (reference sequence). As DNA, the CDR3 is TGTGCCAGCACCGGAATCATAGCGGGAGACATCCACAATGAGCAGTTCTTC. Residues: CASTGIIAGDIHNEQFF. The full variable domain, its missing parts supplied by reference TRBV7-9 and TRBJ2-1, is DTGVSQNPRHKITKRGQNVTFRCDPISEHNRLYWYRQTLGQGPEFLTYFQNEAQLEKSRLLSDRFSAERPKGSFSTLEIQRTEQGDSAMYLCASTGIIAGDIHNEQFFGPGTRLTVL.